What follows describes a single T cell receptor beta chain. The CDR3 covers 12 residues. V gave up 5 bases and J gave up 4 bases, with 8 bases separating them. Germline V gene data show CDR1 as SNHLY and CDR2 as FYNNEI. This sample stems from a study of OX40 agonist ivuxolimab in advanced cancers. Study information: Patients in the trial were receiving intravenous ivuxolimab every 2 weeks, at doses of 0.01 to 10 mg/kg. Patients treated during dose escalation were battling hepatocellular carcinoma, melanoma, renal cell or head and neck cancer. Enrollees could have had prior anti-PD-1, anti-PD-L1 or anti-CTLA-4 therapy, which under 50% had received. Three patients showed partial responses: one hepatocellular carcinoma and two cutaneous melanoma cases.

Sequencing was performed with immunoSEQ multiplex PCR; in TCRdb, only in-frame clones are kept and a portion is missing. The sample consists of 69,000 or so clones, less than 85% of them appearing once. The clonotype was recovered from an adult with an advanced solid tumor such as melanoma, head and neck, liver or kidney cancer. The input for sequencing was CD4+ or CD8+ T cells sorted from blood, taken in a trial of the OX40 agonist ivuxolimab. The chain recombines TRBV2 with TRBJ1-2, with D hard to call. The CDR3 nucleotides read TGTGCCAGCAGTAGAGCCCGCTATGGCTACACCTTC. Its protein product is CASSRARYGYTF.